The TCR beta chain under discussion was sequenced for a study of monozygotic twins with inflammatory bowel disease. For each CDR3 protein, TCRdb gives one entry from its re-call of the 5' RACE reads, without DNA. The table counts 110,000 or so distinct CDR3 sequences; around an eighth lies in the top ten. The CDR3 consists of 14 residues. Germline V lookup: CDR1 SGHDT, CDR2 YYEEEE. The TCR sequence derives from a human donor with ulcerative colitis or Crohn's disease, or a healthy co-twin of an affected twin (not recorded which). The chain uses TRBV5-6 and TRBJ1-3; the TCRdb D gene call, TRBD1, has no DNA to confirm it. The sample taken for sequencing was blood. This chain's CDR3 is CASSDRGAGNTIYF.